Sequencing of this T cell receptor (beta chain) was carried out in a study of T cells in Graves' hyperthyroidism and ophthalmopathy. Amplification yielded TCR beta CDR3 regions, with RNA transcripts as the source. The TCR CDR3 was amplified in a first-round RT-PCR using the HTBI primer set. TCRdb analysed the multiplex PCR reads with MiXCR anew, one entry per CDR3 protein. The table lists more than 250,000 distinct CDR3 sequences, roughly 15% of them singletons, with over 25% in the top ten. The germline V gene encodes CDR1 DFQATT and CDR2 SNEGSKA (reference sequence). V trimming: 3 bases; J trimming: 7 bases; junction bases outside the gene matches: 17. The CDR3 length is 18 residues.

This chain links TRBV20-1 with TRBJ2-2; 10 bases line up with TRBD2. The sample consisted of blood. The source is a woman aged 50 to 60 with Graves' hyperthyroidism that later progressed to Graves' ophthalmopathy. Here the CDR3 DNA reads TGCAGTGCTAGCCCTCTAGGAGCGGGAGGGCCCGGGGACGGGGAGCTGTTTTTT. This codes for CSASPLGAGGPGDGELFF.